This TCR beta chain was sequenced during a study of T cell responses to AZD1222 COVID-19 vaccine. V dropped 3 bases and J dropped 4 bases, with 12 bases sitting between them. The CDR3 contains 14 residues. Looked up from germline, CDR1 is KGHDR and CDR2 is SFDVKD. Study findings and constraints: CD4 TCRs covered the whole spike, strongest at regions 160-218 and 743-854.

The protocol was immunoSEQ multiplex PCR, while the TCRdb copy is restricted to in-frame clones and leaves out a portion. The sample lists some 190,000 clones, about 91% occurring once. About this clone itself: The antigen remains unidentified.

Sequenced here: peripheral blood, sampled on day 0 of AZD1222 vaccination. The chain recombines TRBV24-1 with TRBJ2-7, with D perhaps matching TRBD1 (6 bases). This sequence was found in an adult in good health. The CDR3 DNA follows: TGTGCCACCAGTGATCACAGGGCATCGTACGAGCAGTACTTC. Amino acids: CATSDHRASYEQYF.